The rows below give T cell receptor beta chains drawn from one sample of a study of molecular identifiers for immune sequencing clone quantification. TCRdb re-analysed the PCR reads in MiXCR, keeping a single row per CDR3 protein. Counted here are about half a million distinct CDR3 sequences, about 26% occurring once; the ten biggest clones make up just over 0.75%. Sequenced sample: naive CD8+ T cells from blood, with Jurkat cell RNA spiked in. The receptors stem from a human donor in good health. Some libraries in this study had Jurkat cell RNA spiked in. Each CDR3 is given with its conserved first and last residue. The D gene is left open where the match is weak. Rows may omit the clone size; those that give it use once, few, many or a size class.

>many|TRBD2|TRBJ2-3|16|TRBV6-5
CASSYVGLAGEDTQYF
TGTGCCAGCAGTTACGTGGGACTAGCGGGAGAAGATACGCAGTATTTT
>-|TRBD1|TRBJ2-3|16|TRBV28
CASSRDGTGVTDTQYF
TGTGCCAGCAGTCGAGACGGGACAGGGGTCACAGATACGCAGTATTTT
>-|TRBD2|TRBJ2-7|16|TRBV4-3
CASSQAPASGPYEQYF
TGCGCCAGCAGCCAAGCTCCGGCTAGCGGGCCATACGAGCAGTACTTC
>few|-|TRBJ1-5|14|TRBV27
CASSLRSRNQPQHF
TGTGCCAGCAGTTTGAGATCTCGCAATCAGCCCCAGCATTTT
>-|TRBD2|TRBJ2-1|15|TRBV9
CASSERTSGINEQFF
TGTGCCAGCAGCGAGAGGACTAGCGGGATCAATGAGCAGTTCTTC
>few|TRBD2|TRBJ2-2|16|TRBV5-6
CASRTGTMVNTGELFF
TGTGCCAGCAGGACCGGGACTATGGTCAACACCGGGGAGCTGTTTTTT
>-|-|TRBJ2-2|15|TRBV15
CATSRVPGYTGELFF
TGTGCCACCAGCAGAGTTCCAGGGTACACCGGGGAGCTGTTTTTT
>-|-|TRBJ2-1|16|TRBV4-2
CASSQDMHSSYNEQFF
TGTGCCAGCAGCCAAGATATGCATAGCTCCTACAATGAGCAGTTCTTC
>many|-|TRBJ1-6|15|TRBV4-3
CASSQDTKGYSPLHF
TGCGCCAGCAGCCAAGATACAAAGGGCTATTCACCCCTCCACTTT
>few|-|TRBJ1-2|13|TRBV7-9
CASRESPGAGYTF
TGTGCCAGCAGGGAGTCGCCAGGGGCGGGCTACACCTTC
>many|-|TRBJ2-6|19|TRBV14
CASSQEIASATSGANVLTF
TGTGCCAGCAGCCAAGAGATTGCCAGTGCCACCAGCGGGGCCAACGTCCTGACTTTC
>many|TRBD2|TRBJ2-3|18|TRBV28
CASSLSWTSGTSSDTQYF
TGTGCCAGCAGTTTATCTTGGACTAGCGGGACAAGCAGCGATACGCAGTATTTT
>once|-|TRBJ2-7|16|TRBV19
CANNNPTGGSSYEQYF
TGTGCCAATAACAATCCAACGGGGGGCAGCTCCTACGAGCAGTACTTC
>-|-|TRBJ2-7|14|TRBV27
CASSSTPVHNEQYF
TGCGCCAGCAGTTCGACCCCGGTACATAACGAGCAGTACTTC
>-|-|TRBJ2-5|18|TRBV5-6
CASSLVGVAPGPVETQYF
TGTGCCAGCAGCTTAGTAGGGGTCGCGCCTGGTCCCGTAGAGACCCAGTACTTC
>few|-|TRBJ1-2|13|TRBV12-3/TRBV12-4
CASSFISSYGYTF
TGTGCCAGCAGTTTCATCTCGAGCTATGGCTACACCTTC
>-|TRBD2|TRBJ2-7|15|TRBV19
CASSVISGIEYEQYF
TGTGCCAGTAGTGTGATTAGCGGGATCGAATACGAGCAGTACTTC
>-|TRBD2|TRBJ2-3|16|TRBV28
CASSLRASGGKDTQYF
TGTGCCAGCAGTTTAAGGGCTAGCGGCGGTAAAGATACGCAGTATTTT
>-|-|TRBJ2-7|14|TRBV6-5
CASSLGGSSYEQCF
TGTGCCAGCTCCTTGGGGGGTAGCTCCTACGAGCAGTGCTTC
>-|TRBD2|TRBJ2-7|15|TRBV5-4
CASSHGLAGVQEQYF
TGTGCCAGCAGCCACGGACTAGCGGGAGTTCAGGAGCAGTACTTC
>-|TRBD1|TRBJ1-6|16|TRBV4-1
CASSQDGAGQGTPLHF
TGCGCCAGCAGCCAAGATGGGGCGGGACAGGGGACACCCCTCCACTTT
>few|TRBD1|TRBJ2-2|16|TRBV28
CASRFYGTGFTGELFF
TGTGCCAGCAGGTTCTACGGGACAGGGTTCACCGGGGAGCTGTTTTTT
>-|-|TRBJ1-1|14|TRBV27
CASSLSTGYTEAFF
TGTGCCAGCAGTTTATCGACGGGGTACACTGAAGCTTTCTTT
>once|-|TRBJ2-3|15|TRBV3-2
CASSQRVQGADTQYF
TGTGCCAGCAGCCAAAGGGTTCAGGGGGCAGATACGCAGTATTTT
>-|-|TRBJ2-7|18|TRBV7-6
CASSLAPWGEGRGYEQYF
TGTGCCAGCAGCTTAGCCCCATGGGGAGAGGGACGGGGGTACGAGCAGTACTTC
>-|TRBD1|TRBJ2-7|15|TRBV12-3/TRBV12-4
CASSSPRTGSYEQYF
TGTGCCAGCAGTTCTCCTCGGACAGGGTCTTACGAGCAGTACTTC
>-|TRBD1|TRBJ2-1|17|TRBV7-9
CASSSGTGGLRGNEQFF
TGTGCCAGCAGCTCCGGGACAGGGGGCTTAAGAGGCAATGAGCAGTTCTTC
>-|-|TRBJ2-7|15|TRBV4-3
CASSQETGNPYEQYF
TGCGCCAGCAGCCAAGAAACAGGGAATCCCTACGAGCAGTACTTC
>few|TRBD2|TRBJ2-7|17|TRBV29-1
CSIQTWASGSLSYEQYF
TGCAGCATCCAAACGTGGGCTAGCGGGTCACTTTCCTACGAGCAGTACTTC
>-|-|TRBJ2-5|14|TRBV20-1
CSARELGEQETQYF
TGCAGTGCTAGAGAACTGGGAGAGCAAGAGACCCAGTACTTC
>-|-|TRBJ2-2|17|TRBV7-9
CASSLVTGGPHTGELFF
TGTGCCAGCAGCTTAGTAACCGGGGGGCCCCACACCGGGGAGCTGTTTTTT
>-|-|TRBJ2-7|15|TRBV3-1
CASSQEWAPSYEQYF
TGTGCCAGCAGCCAAGAGTGGGCACCCTCCTACGAGCAGTACTTC
>many|TRBD1|TRBJ2-7|14|TRBV4-1
CASSPKDREYEQYF
TGCGCCAGCAGCCCGAAGGACAGGGAGTACGAGCAGTACTTC
>few|TRBD1|TRBJ2-7|16|TRBV9
CASSGGVGTGIYEQYF
TGTGCCAGCAGCGGGGGGGTAGGGACAGGGATCTACGAGCAGTACTTC
>many|-|TRBJ2-7|14|TRBV5-6
CASSSGASSYEQYF
TGTGCCAGCAGCTCCGGGGCTAGCTCCTACGAGCAGTACTTC
>-|TRBD2|TRBJ2-1|17|TRBV9
CASSGTGLAGFYNEQFF
TGTGCCAGCAGCGGGACGGGCCTAGCGGGGTTCTACAATGAGCAGTTCTTC
>few|-|TRBJ2-2|15|TRBV9
CASSVGTSNTGELFF
TGTGCCAGCAGCGTAGGGACATCGAACACCGGGGAGCTGTTTTTT
>few|TRBD2|TRBJ2-7|15|TRBV4-1
CASSQMGGTAYEQYF
TGCGCCAGCAGCCAAATGGGGGGGACGGCCTACGAGCAGTACTTC
>-|-|TRBJ1-1|13|TRBV27
CAIKPSGNTEAFF
TGTGCCATCAAACCTTCGGGGAACACTGAAGCTTTCTTT
>-|-|TRBJ2-1|13|TRBV4-1
CASSQARWDEQFF
TGCGCCAGCAGCCAAGCTCGTTGGGATGAGCAGTTCTTC
>-|-|TRBJ1-1|13|TRBV29-1
CSVEGRNPYMAFF
TGCAGCGTTGAAGGTCGAAACCCTTACATGGCTTTCTTT
>few|-|TRBJ1-6|16|TRBV25-1
CASSDWTEPYNSPLHF
TGTGCCAGCAGTGATTGGACAGAACCCTATAATTCACCCCTCCACTTT
>many|TRBD2|TRBJ2-7|14|TRBV13
CASSTSGRGYEQYF
TGTGCCAGCAGCACTAGCGGGAGAGGGTACGAGCAGTACTTC
>few|TRBD1|TRBJ2-1|15|TRBV7-9
CASSSTTGRVNEQFF
TGTGCCAGCAGCTCAACGACAGGGCGCGTCAATGAGCAGTTCTTC
>-|TRBD2|TRBJ2-1|15|TRBV20-1
CSAHSSVAGSSEQFF
TGCAGTGCTCATTCCTCGGTAGCGGGGTCGAGTGAGCAGTTCTTC
>many|TRBD1|TRBJ1-6|14|TRBV6-5
CASSWTGSDSPLHF
TGTGCCAGCAGTTGGACAGGGTCTGATTCACCCCTCCACTTT
>-|-|TRBJ2-5|15|TRBV9
CASSADPGFQETQYF
TGTGCCAGCAGCGCAGACCCCGGATTCCAAGAGACCCAGTACTTC
>many|-|TRBJ2-7|14|TRBV2
CASSDPLQSYEQYF
TGTGCCAGCAGTGATCCTCTACAGTCCTACGAGCAGTACTTC
>-|-|TRBJ1-1|14|TRBV27
CASSPEQGLNTAFF
TGTGCCAGCAGCCCCGAACAGGGACTGAACACTGCTTTCTTT
>many|-|TRBJ1-4|16|TRBV7-9
CASSLALRGVNEKLFF
TGTGCCAGCAGCTTAGCCCTTCGGGGGGTTAATGAAAAACTGTTTTTT
>-|TRBD1|TRBJ2-7|15|TRBV7-9
CASSLGTGRWEEQYF
TGTGCCAGCAGCCTAGGGACAGGGCGTTGGGAGGAGCAGTACTTC
>-|-|TRBJ1-2|14|TRBV4-3
CASSQGRSGYGYTF
TGCGCCAGCAGCCAAGGTCGGTCCGGCTATGGCTACACCTTC
>-|-|TRBJ2-1|11|TRBV27
CASSFFGEQFF
TGTGCCAGCAGTTTCTTTGGGGAGCAGTTCTTC
>few|TRBD1|TRBJ2-3|15|TRBV10-3
CAISDPGTATDTQYF
TGTGCCATCAGTGACCCCGGGACAGCCACAGATACGCAGTATTTT
>-|-|TRBJ1-5|15|TRBV6-1
CASSPWTRGNQPQHF
TGTGCCAGCAGTCCCTGGACTCGGGGCAATCAGCCCCAGCATTTT
>-|-|TRBJ2-5|18|TRBV28
CASSSKGSGFKWQETQYF
TGTGCCAGCAGTTCCAAGGGTTCGGGGTTTAAGTGGCAAGAGACCCAGTACTTC
>many|-|TRBJ2-7|15|TRBV19
CASSGAPGTVYEQYF
TGTGCCAGTAGTGGAGCCCCCGGGACTGTCTACGAGCAGTACTTC
>-|-|TRBJ2-7|13|TRBV6-1
CASSATREYEQYF
TGTGCCAGCAGTGCAACGCGGGAATACGAGCAGTACTTC
>-|-|TRBJ2-6|13|TRBV12-3/TRBV12-4
CALGRTGANVLTF
TGTGCCCTAGGGCGCACTGGGGCCAACGTCCTGACTTTC